The clone carrying this TCR beta chain was seen many times. Its antigen is undetermined. TCRdb re-derived calls from the 5' RACE reads in MiXCR, one entry per CDR3 protein. The data hold 65,000 to 75,000 distinct CDR3 sequences, with approximately 4.6% observed a single time. This entry is derived from a study of neurological immune-mediated disorders. Germline V gene sequence: CDR1 LGHDT, CDR2 YNNKEL (reference sequence). This CDR3 spans 15 amino acids. The germline V and J ends were trimmed by 2 bases and 5 bases, with 13 bases remaining between them. The study's findings and limits: There was no clinical or MRI feature that showed an association with the multiple sclerosis repertoire cluster.

The TCR sequence derives from a woman aged 70-85 years with multiple sclerosis. The specimen was PBMCs. The V call is TRBV3-1, the J call TRBJ2-1; possibly TRBD2 for D (6 bases). The CDR3 coding sequence is TGTGCCAGCAGCCAAAGGGGTAGCGGAAACAATGAGCAGTTCTTC. Translation gives CASSQRGSGNNEQFF.